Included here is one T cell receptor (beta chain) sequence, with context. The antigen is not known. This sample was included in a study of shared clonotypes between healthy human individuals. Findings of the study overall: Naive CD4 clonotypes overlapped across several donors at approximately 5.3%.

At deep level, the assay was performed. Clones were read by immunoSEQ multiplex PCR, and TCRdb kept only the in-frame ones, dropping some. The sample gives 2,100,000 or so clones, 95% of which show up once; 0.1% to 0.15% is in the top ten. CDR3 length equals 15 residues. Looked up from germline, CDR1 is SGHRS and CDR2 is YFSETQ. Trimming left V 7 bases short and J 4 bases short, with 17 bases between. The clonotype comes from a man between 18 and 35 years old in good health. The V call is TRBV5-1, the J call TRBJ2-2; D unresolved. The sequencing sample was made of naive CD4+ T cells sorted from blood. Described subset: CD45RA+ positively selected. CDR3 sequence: CASSSSYGATGELFF. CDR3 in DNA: TGCGCCAGCTCTTCGTCTTATGGTGCCACCGGGGAGCTGTTTTTT.